The T cell receptor beta chain under discussion was sequenced for a study of cytomegalovirus exposure and HLA in healthy donors. Across the study: A preliminary data release comprised approximately 85 million unique TCRs obtained from HLA-typed donors.

The CDR3 contains 15 residues. The junction had 6 bases not matched to a gene; V was cut back by 1 base and J by 4 bases. Per germline, CDR1 LGHNA and CDR2 YSLEER. Researchers ran the PCR with 60 Vbeta and 13 Jbeta primers. In the original workflow: Approximately 9.9 million of around 85 million unique TCR beta chains were shared, per a later count. Profiled with immunoSEQ multiplex PCR; TCRdb holds only in-frame clones, not every one. That table is the source of V, J and clone size, and D and trimming were worked out from the DNA. The sample lists about 140,000 clones, about 80% seen once, with more than 1.5% in the top ten.

The chain uses TRBV4-3 and TRBJ1-2, with TRBD1 matching 7 bases. Material: PBMCs. The origin of this receptor is a woman aged 40 to 50 in good health and CMV-seronegative. The CDR3 nucleotides read TGCGCCAGCAGCCAAGTCCCCGGGACAGCCTATGGCTACACCTTC. Residues: CASSQVPGTAYGYTF.